Sequencing of this TCR beta chain was carried out in a study of blood T cells in healthy people across ages. Whole-study results and caveats: In long-lived donors, naive CD4+ cell counts and diversity exceeded those of aged donors.

Primers used in a second PCR of about 7 to 11 cycles were a sample-barcoded 5' primer and a J-beta primer mix. TCRdb re-called the 5' RACE reads with MiXCR, one entry per CDR3 protein. The repertoire holds around 650,000 distinct CDR3 sequences, with around two fifths as singletons. The length of the CDR3 is 13 residues. The germline gives CDR1 SGHTA, CDR2 FQGNSA. This clonotype was seen only a few times. The antigen is unknown. At one end, the junction sequence differs from germline, possibly due to a read error. The gene calls are TRBV7-2 and TRBJ2-7, with no clear D. Source material: blood. This clonotype was sampled from a man older than 75 in good health. The CDR3 sequence: CACSLVQSYEQYF. The CDR3 DNA sequence: TGTGCCTGCAGCTTAGTACAGTCCTACGAGCAGTACTTC.